The rows below give T cell receptor beta chains drawn from one sample of a study of blood T cell repertoires in COVID-19. Sequenced by immunoSEQ multiplex PCR; TCRdb stores in-frame clones only, minus some. This repertoire shows tens of thousands of clones, 70% to 85% found once; its top ten account for around 24%. The sample was peripheral blood. These receptors were collected from a human donor with acute or convalescent COVID-19. The donor label of this sample is uncertain. CDR3s include the opening cysteine and the closing phenylalanine or tryptophan. D genes are given only for firm matches. Where a row states a size, it is once, few, many or the class of an expanded clone; other rows omit it.

d_gene	abundance	v_gene	j_gene	CDR3nt	CDR3aa
.	once	TRBV6-1	TRBJ1-1	TGTGCCAGCACTGAACCCCCGGGAGCCCCAATGAACACTGAAGCTTTCTTT	CASTEPPGAPMNTEAFF
.	.	TRBV7-9	TRBJ2-5	TGTGCCAGCAGCCCCAGGGCGGGGCCTCAAGAGACCCAGTACTTC	CASSPRAGPQETQYF
.	few	TRBV30	TRBJ1-5	TGTGCCTGGAGTGTACAGGGTCCGGCCCAGCATTTT	CAWSVQGPAQHF
.	.	TRBV14	TRBJ1-1	TGTGCCAGCAGACCCGTCCAGGGCGTTGGGGCTGAAGCTTTCTTT	CASRPVQGVGAEAFF
.	few	TRBV6-1	TRBJ2-1	TGTGCCAGCAGTGAAGCAGGGCTAGGACACGCGCAGTTCTTC	CASSEAGLGHAQFF
TRBD2	.	TRBV30	TRBJ2-7	TGTGCCTGCTTAGCGGGGGGAATTTCCTACGAGCAGTACTTC	CACLAGGISYEQYF
TRBD1	.	TRBV20-1	TRBJ1-1	TGCAGTGCTAGTGGGACAGGGGAATTTAGAGCTTTCTTT	CSASGTGEFRAFF
TRBD1	.	TRBV3-1/TRBV3-2	TRBJ1-2	TGTGCCAGCAGCCGCCCACAGGGGATTCAGGGCTACACCTTC	CASSRPQGIQGYTF
.	.	TRBV28	TRBJ1-5	TGTGCCAGCAGTCAACTACAGGTTAGCAATCAGCCCCAGCATTTT	CASSQLQVSNQPQHF
TRBD1	once	TRBV18	TRBJ1-3	TGTGCCAGCTCACCTGGGACAGGGGCGGACACCATATATTTT	CASSPGTGADTIYF
.	.	TRBV20-1	TRBJ1-3	TGCAGTGCTAGTCGAGACTCTGGAAACACCATATATTTT	CSASRDSGNTIYF
TRBD2	.	TRBV10-3	TRBJ2-7	TGTGCCATCAGTGAAAACACGCTCCTAGCGGGGAACGAGCAGTACTTC	CAISENTLLAGNEQYF
TRBD1	medium-sized	TRBV6-1	TRBJ1-3	TGTGCCAGCAGTGACACAGGGGCCGGAAACACCATATATTTT	CASSDTGAGNTIYF
.	.	TRBV27	TRBJ2-3	TGTGCCAGCAGTCCTTCCGGGGTAGGGAATACGCAGTATTTT	CASSPSGVGNTQYF
TRBD2	.	TRBV3-1/TRBV3-2	TRBJ2-2	TGTGCCAGCAGCCAAGCCACCGGACTAGCGGGCCCGAACACCGGGGAGCTGTTTTTT	CASSQATGLAGPNTGELFF
TRBD2	.	TRBV4-2	TRBJ2-1	TGTGCCAGCAGCCGGACTAGCGTCAATGAGCAGTTCTTC	CASSRTSVNEQFF
TRBD1	.	TRBV28	TRBJ1-1	TGTGCCAGCAGTAGCCCGACAGGGATGACTGAAGCTTTCTTT	CASSSPTGMTEAFF
TRBD2	.	TRBV19	TRBJ2-1	TGTGCCAGTAGTACGAGACCGGGACTAGCGGCCTCCTACAATGAGCAGTTCTTC	CASSTRPGLAASYNEQFF
TRBD1	.	TRBV27	TRBJ1-1	TGTGCCAGCAGTTTAGAACCGGACAGGGGAACTGAAGCTTTCTTT	CASSLEPDRGTEAFF
.	.	TRBV4-3	TRBJ2-1	TGCGCCAGCAGCCAAGACCCCATTGGTGGCGGGGGCCGGTACAATGAGCAGTTCTTC	CASSQDPIGGGGRYNEQFF
.	.	TRBV18	TRBJ1-1	TGTGCCAGCTCACCCGAATCCGGGGGGCGCACTGAAGCTTTCTTT	CASSPESGGRTEAFF
.	.	TRBV29-1	TRBJ1-1	TGCAGCGTCTCCACAAATACTGAAGCTTTCTTT	CSVSTNTEAFF
.	.	TRBV5-4	TRBJ1-2	TGTGCCAGCAGCTCCCTTGGGGGGAAGGGGTATGGCTACACCTTC	CASSSLGGKGYGYTF
TRBD2	few	TRBV5-1	TRBJ2-5	TGCGCCAGCAGCTTGGCGGGTTCCGCGGGAGCACAAGAGACCCAGTACTTC	CASSLAGSAGAQETQYF
TRBD1	.	TRBV6-6	TRBJ2-5	TGTGCCAGCAGAATCCCGCGGGGGACAGGGGGGGAGACCCAGTACTTC	CASRIPRGTGGETQYF
.	.	TRBV7-7	TRBJ2-5	TGTGCCAGCAGCTTCGCTAGTTCGGAGACCCAGTACTTC	CASSFASSETQYF
TRBD1	few	TRBV11-2	TRBJ1-2	TGTGCCAGCAGCAAACCTCCGGGACAGGGGTATGGCTACACCTTC	CASSKPPGQGYGYTF
.	.	TRBV6-4	TRBJ1-2	TGTGCCAGCAGTACGGGCAGGGGAGTCAGTGGCTACACCTTC	CASSTGRGVSGYTF
.	few	TRBV7-9	TRBJ1-5	TGTGCCAGCAGCTTAGACAGAAATCAGCCCCAGCATTTT	CASSLDRNQPQHF
.	once	TRBV10-1	TRBJ2-2	TGCGCCAGTACGACGGGGAACACCGGGGAGCTGTTTTTT	CASTTGNTGELFF
.	.	TRBV27	TRBJ1-1	TGTGCCAGCAGTTCCCGGGAGAACACTGAAGCTTTCTTT	CASSSRENTEAFF
TRBD1	.	TRBV28	TRBJ1-5	TGTGCCAGCAGTTATTCCTCCGGGACAGGGAATAGCAATCAGCCCCAGCATTTT	CASSYSSGTGNSNQPQHF
TRBD2	few	TRBV28	TRBJ2-7	TGTGCCAGCAGTTTATCTGGTACACTGAGGGGAGGACTAGCGGGACCCTACGAGCAGTACTTC	CASSLSGTLRGGLAGPYEQYF
.	.	TRBV6-4	TRBJ2-2	TGTGCCAGCAGTGACAGGGGGAACACCGGGGAGCTGTTTTTT	CASSDRGNTGELFF
.	.	TRBV7-2	TRBJ2-3	TGTGCCAGCAGCTTACAGGGCCGGGCAGATACGCAGTATTTT	CASSLQGRADTQYF
TRBD1	.	TRBV18	TRBJ1-1	TGTGCCAGCTCACGTGACAGGGGTTCGAACACTGAAGCTTTCTTT	CASSRDRGSNTEAFF
TRBD1	.	TRBV6-2/TRBV6-3	TRBJ1-2	TGTGCCAGCAGTTACCCTCCGGGACAGGGGGTCGGCTACACCTTC	CASSYPPGQGVGYTF
.	.	TRBV7-9	TRBJ1-2	TGTGCCAGCAGCGAAGGGGCTGTGGTGGGCTACACCTTC	CASSEGAVVGYTF
.	.	TRBV7-3	TRBJ2-2	TGTGCCAGCAGCACACAACAGGGCGCCGGGGAGCTGTTTTTT	CASSTQQGAGELFF
TRBD1	once	TRBV28	TRBJ1-1	TGTGCCAGCAGTCCTAACAGGGGGCTCGGCACTGAAGCTTTCTTT	CASSPNRGLGTEAFF
TRBD2	once	TRBV7-8	TRBJ2-3	TGTGCCAGCAGCCCTCCTAGCGGGGGGCCTCGCACAGATACGCAGTATTTT	CASSPPSGGPRTDTQYF